Below, one T cell receptor beta chain is given with its context. This clonotype was seen repeatedly, ten times or more. Its target antigen remains unknown. Base-call qualities are not available, and no considerably larger clone is one nucleotide away. Ficoll-Paque density gradient centrifugation was the method used to isolate PBMCs. These data originate in a study of T-cell memory formation after mild COVID-19 (dated by TCRdb to 2020 to 2023). Context from the whole study: Most TCR sequence clusters were specific to one of the two donors. The cohort comprised two young, previously healthy adult volunteers, one female and one male. T-cell clones expanding and contracting after mild COVID-19 in a couple of donors were tracked by longitudinal TCRalpha and TCRbeta repertoire sequencing. What the authors observed across the whole study: Some responding clones were detected in pre-infection memory, which suggested that pre-existing cross-reactive memory T cells had joined the SARS-CoV-2 response. SARS-CoV-2 specificity of the second-wave clones peaking on day 37 was not confirmed. Contracting CD4+ clones were located mainly in the CM and EM memory subsets, whereas CD8+ clones were found to be enriched in EMRA. Clones that contracted from day 15 to 85 showed balanced CD4/CD8 phenotypes, whereas a second wave of clones that expanded from day 15 to 37 leaned towards CD4+. Only a couple of mild cases were covered in the study, and larger cohorts including severe cases with pre-infection samples were considered necessary.

TCRdb lists the instrument as Illumina NovaSeq 6000. Using 5'RACE with constant-segment primers, TCRalpha and TCRbeta cDNA libraries were constructed, with sample barcodes and unique molecular identifiers added in the process. RNA was extracted from every sample with Trizol reagent. Libraries were amplified in two PCR steps, with a second sample barcode and Illumina TruSeq adapters added in the second step. The libraries were sequenced on an Illumina NovaSeq using 2 x 150 bp paired-end reads. Turning to the authors' computational methods: Demultiplexing of reads and collapsing into UMI-guided consensus sequences were performed with migec v1.2.7. With mixcr v2.1.11, UMI consensuses were aligned to TRA and TRB V and J templates and assembled into clonotypes. A clonotype was counted as expanded or contracted only when both edgeR and NoisET called the clonotype significant, with the noise models trained on biological replicates. edgeR calls used a false discovery rate-adjusted p below 0.01 and a log2 fold-change threshold of 1. As an exploratory analysis of dynamics, max-normalized trajectories of the 1000 most abundant clonotypes were examined with PCA combined with hierarchical clustering. Each responding clone was given a CD4 or CD8 phenotype based on the CD4+ and CD8+ repertoires, which had been sequenced separately. TCRdb's own reprocessing of the public reads used fastp at Q25 and MiXCR and kept productive beta chains. Merged by CDR3 protein, the rows form single entries marked with the most common genes and DNA. The authors' filters were not applied to this entry. The sample table holds 450,000 to 650,000 distinct CDR3 sequences, of which 20% to 25% were seen once. The top ten constitute around 7.7% of the sample.

V is pruned by 8 bases and J by 4 bases, leaving 8 bases of the junction without a gene match. CDR1 and CDR2, looked up from the germline V gene (reference sequence), are SEHNR and FQNEAQ. The CDR3 starts with the cysteine, ends with the phenylalanine, and has 16 residues. Of all the DNA, just the CDR3 is kept, 48 bases in frame from base 1. The TCR was taken from an adult woman who had mild COVID-19 (a few samples of this study predate the infection). The sample titles of this study are shuffled in the database, so cell type and time point are left out; the donor was told from shared clones. Recombination connected TRBV7-9 to TRBJ2-1; the central 13 bases match TRBD2. The specimen was PBMCs or a T cell subset sorted from them (not recorded which). The nucleotide sequence is TGTGCCAGCGGACTAGCGGGGGCCCTCTTGTACAATGAGCAGTTCTTC. This sequence encodes CASGLAGALLYNEQFF.